The clone carrying this T cell receptor (beta chain) was seen a handful of times. Its antigen is currently unknown. This entry belongs to a study of vaccination and CD4 T cells after COVID-19. Study summary: Two of the convalescents were Hispanic, and the group consisted of six males and four females. The post-COVID samples were taken a median about 15 weeks after diagnosis, anywhere from 35 to 161. The cells were exposed to overlapping spike peptides originating from SARS-CoV-2, HCoV-NL63, HCoV-OC43 and HCoV-229E for stimulation.

Cultured CD4+ T-cell DNA underwent Oncomine TCR Beta short-read sequencing. TCRdb reprocessed the PCR reads via MiXCR and lists one record per CDR3 protein. Here the sample spans 14,000 to 15,000 distinct CDR3 sequences, about half being singletons. Germline V gene lookup returns CDR1 SGHTA and CDR2 FQGNSA. V shed 5 bases and J 5 bases; nucleotides not matched to a gene: 3. The CDR3 spans 13 residues. Treatment given: roughly 10-day PBMC culture with coronavirus spike peptide pools or control peptides (ViraFEST assay). Using peptide pools, antigen-specific T cells were expanded in ViraFEST before TCRs were sequenced.

The sequence derives from a human donor with COVID-19. The sample in question was cultured CD4+ T cells from blood, obtained after SARS-CoV-2 vaccination. This chain links TRBV7-2 with TRBJ1-2; TRBD1 agrees at 9 bases. The CDR3 region has the DNA TGTGCCAGCAGCCAAGACAGGGGGTATGGCTACACCTTC. Residues: CASSQDRGYGYTF.